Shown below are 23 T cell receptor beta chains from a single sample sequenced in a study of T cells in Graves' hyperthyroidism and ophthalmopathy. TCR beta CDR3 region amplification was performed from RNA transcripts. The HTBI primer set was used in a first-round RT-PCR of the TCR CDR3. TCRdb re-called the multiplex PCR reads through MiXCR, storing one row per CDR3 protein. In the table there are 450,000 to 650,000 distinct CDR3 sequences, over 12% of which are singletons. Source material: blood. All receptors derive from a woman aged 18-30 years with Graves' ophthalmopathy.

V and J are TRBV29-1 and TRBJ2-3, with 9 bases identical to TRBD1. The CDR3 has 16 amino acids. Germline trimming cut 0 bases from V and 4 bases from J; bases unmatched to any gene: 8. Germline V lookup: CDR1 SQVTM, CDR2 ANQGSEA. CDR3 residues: CSVEDPRDRAPDTQYF. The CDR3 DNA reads TGCAGCGTTGAAGATCCTCGGGACAGGGCTCCAGATACGCAGTATTTT.

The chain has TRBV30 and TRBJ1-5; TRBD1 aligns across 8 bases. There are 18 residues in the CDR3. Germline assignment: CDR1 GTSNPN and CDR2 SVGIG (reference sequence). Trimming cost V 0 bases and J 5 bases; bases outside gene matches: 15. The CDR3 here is CAWSVIRQGSIIDQPQHF. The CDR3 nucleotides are TGTGCCTGGAGTGTAATCCGACAGGGGTCGATAATCGATCAGCCCCAGCATTTT.

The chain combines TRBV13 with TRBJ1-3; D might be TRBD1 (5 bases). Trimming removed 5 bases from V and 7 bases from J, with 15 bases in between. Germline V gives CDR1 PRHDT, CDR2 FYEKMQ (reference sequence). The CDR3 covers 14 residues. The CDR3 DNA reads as TGTGCCAGCAGCCCGGAGGCACGGGGGAACACCATATATTTT. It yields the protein CASSPEARGNTIYF.

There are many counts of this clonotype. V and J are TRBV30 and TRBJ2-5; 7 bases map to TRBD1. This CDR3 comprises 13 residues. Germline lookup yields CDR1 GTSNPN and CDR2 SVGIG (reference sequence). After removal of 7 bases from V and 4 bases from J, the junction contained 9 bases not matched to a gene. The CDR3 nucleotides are TGTGCCTTTTCAAGACAGGGCCCAGAGACCCAGTACTTC. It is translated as CAFSRQGPETQYF.

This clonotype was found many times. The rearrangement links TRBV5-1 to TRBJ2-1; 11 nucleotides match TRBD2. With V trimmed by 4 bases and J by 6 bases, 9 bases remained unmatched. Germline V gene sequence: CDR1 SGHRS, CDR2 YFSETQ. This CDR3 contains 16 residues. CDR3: CASSPRRLAGGNEQFF. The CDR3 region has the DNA TGCGCCAGCAGCCCCCGAAGGCTAGCGGGAGGCAATGAGCAGTTCTTC.

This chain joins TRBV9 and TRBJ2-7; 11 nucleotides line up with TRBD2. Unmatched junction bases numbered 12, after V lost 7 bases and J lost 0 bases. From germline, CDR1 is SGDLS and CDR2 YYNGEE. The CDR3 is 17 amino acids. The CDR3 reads CASSPPNLAGGSYEQYF. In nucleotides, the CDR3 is TGTGCCAGCTCACCACCGAATCTAGCGGGGGGCTCCTACGAGCAGTACTTC.

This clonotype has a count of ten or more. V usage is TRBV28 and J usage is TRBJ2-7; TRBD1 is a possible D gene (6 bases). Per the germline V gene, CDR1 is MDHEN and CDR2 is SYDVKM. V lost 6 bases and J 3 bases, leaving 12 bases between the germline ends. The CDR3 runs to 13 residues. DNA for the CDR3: TGTGCCAGCAGATCCGGACAGTTCTACGAGCAGTACTTC. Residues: CASRSGQFYEQYF.

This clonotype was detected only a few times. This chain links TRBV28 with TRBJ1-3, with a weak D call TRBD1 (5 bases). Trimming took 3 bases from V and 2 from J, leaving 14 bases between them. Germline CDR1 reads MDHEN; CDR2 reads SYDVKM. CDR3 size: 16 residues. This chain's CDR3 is CASSFHEWDPGNTIYF. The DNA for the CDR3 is TGTGCCAGCAGTTTCCATGAATGGGACCCTGGAAACACCATATATTTT.

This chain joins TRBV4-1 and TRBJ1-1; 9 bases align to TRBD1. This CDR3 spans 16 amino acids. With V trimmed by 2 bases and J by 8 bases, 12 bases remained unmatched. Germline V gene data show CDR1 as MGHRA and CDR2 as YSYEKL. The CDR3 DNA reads TGCGCCAGCAGCCAAATAAGAACAGGGGGCGCTTGGGAAGCTTTCTTT. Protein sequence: CASSQIRTGGAWEAFF.

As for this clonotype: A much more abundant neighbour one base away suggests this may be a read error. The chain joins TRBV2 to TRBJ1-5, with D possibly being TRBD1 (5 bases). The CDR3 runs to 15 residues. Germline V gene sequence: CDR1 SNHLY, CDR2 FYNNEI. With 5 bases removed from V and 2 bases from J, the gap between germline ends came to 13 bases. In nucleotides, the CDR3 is TGTGCCAGCAGTCCAGGGACCCGCCGCAATCAGCCCCAGCATTTT. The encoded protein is CASSPGTRRNQPQHF.

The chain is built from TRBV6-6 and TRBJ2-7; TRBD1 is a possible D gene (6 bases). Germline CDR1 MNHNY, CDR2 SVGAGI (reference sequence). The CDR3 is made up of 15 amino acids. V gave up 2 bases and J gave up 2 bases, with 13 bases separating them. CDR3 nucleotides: TGTGCCAGCAGTTACGGGCACAGGGTCACCTACGAGCAGTACTTC. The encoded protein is CASSYGHRVTYEQYF.

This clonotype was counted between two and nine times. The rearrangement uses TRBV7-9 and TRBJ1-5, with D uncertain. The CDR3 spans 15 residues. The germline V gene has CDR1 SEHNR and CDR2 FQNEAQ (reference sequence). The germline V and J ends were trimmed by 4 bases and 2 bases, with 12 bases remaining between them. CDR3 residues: CASSSSFRGNQPQHF. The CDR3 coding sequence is TGTGCCAGCAGCTCCAGTTTCCGTGGCAATCAGCCCCAGCATTTT.

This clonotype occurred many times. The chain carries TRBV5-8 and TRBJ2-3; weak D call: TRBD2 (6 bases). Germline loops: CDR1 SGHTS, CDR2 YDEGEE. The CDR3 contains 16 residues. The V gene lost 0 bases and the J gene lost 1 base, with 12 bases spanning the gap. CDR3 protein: CASSLVASVGTDTQYF. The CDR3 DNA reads TGTGCCAGCAGCTTGGTGGCTAGCGTGGGCACAGATACGCAGTATTTT. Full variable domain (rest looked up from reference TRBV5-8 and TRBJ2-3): EAGVTQSPTHLIKTRGQQATLRCSPISGHTSVYWYQQALGLGLQFLLWYDEGEERNRGNFPPRFSGRQFPNYSSELNVNALELEDSALYLCASSLVASVGTDTQYFGPGTRLTVL.

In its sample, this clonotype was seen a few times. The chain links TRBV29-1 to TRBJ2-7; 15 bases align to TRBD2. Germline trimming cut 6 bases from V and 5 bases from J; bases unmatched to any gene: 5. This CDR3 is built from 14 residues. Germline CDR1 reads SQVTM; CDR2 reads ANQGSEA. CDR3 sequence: CSVGLAGGNDEQYF. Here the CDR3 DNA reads TGCAGCGTGGGACTAGCGGGAGGTAACGACGAGCAGTACTTC.

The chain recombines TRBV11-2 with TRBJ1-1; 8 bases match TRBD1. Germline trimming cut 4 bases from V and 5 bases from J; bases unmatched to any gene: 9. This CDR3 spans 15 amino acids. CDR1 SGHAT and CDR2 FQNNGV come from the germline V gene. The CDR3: CASSSMGQAGTEAFF. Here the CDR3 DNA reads TGTGCCAGCAGCTCCATGGGACAGGCTGGGACTGAAGCTTTCTTT.

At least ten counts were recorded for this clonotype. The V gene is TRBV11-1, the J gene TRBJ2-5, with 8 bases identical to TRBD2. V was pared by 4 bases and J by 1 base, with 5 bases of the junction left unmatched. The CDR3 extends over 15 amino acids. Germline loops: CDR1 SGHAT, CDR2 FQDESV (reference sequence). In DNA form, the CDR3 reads TGTGCCAGCAGCTCAGCGGGAGCCCCCCAAGAGACCCAGTACTTC. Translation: CASSSAGAPQETQYF.

In DNA, the CDR3 is TGTGCCAGCAGACTAGCGGGAGCCCGAAAAAAAAACATTCAGTACTTC. Its protein product is CASRLAGARKKNIQYF. The J gene is TRBJ2-4, the V gene TRBV7-9; TRBD2 matches 11 bases. Germline V gene data show CDR1 as SEHNR and CDR2 as FQNEAQ (reference sequence). After removal of 6 bases from V and 4 bases from J, the junction contained 8 bases not matched to a gene. CDR3 length equals 16 residues.

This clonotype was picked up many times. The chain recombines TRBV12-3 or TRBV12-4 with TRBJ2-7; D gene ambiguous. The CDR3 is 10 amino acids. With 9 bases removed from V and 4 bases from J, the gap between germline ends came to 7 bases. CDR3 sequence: CARSAYEQYF. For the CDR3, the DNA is TGTGCCAGGAGCGCGTACGAGCAGTACTTC.

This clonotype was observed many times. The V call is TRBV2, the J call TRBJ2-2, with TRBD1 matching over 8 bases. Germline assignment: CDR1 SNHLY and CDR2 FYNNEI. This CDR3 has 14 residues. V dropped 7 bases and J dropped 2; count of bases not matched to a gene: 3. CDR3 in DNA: TGTGCCAGCAACGACAGGGGCAACACCGGGGAGCTGTTTTTT. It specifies CASNDRGNTGELFF.

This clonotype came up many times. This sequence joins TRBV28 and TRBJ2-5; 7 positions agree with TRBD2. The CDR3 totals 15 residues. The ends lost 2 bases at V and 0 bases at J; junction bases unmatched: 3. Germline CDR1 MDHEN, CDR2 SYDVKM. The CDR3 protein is CASSLLLAHQETQYF. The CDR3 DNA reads TGTGCCAGCAGTTTACTACTAGCGCACCAAGAGACCCAGTACTTC.

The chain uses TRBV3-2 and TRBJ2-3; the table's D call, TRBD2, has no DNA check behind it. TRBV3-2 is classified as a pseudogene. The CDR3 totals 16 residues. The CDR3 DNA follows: TGTGCCAGCAGCCAAGAGGACGGGAGGGCCACAGATACGCAGTATTTT. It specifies CASSQEDGRATDTQYF.

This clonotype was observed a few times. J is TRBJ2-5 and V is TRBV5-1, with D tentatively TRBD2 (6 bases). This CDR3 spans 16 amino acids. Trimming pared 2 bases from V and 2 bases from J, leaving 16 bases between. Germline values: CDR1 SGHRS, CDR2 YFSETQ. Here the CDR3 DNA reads TGCGCCAGCAGCTTTGGAGGTAGCGGTACTCAAGAGACCCAGTACTTC. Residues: CASSFGGSGTQETQYF.

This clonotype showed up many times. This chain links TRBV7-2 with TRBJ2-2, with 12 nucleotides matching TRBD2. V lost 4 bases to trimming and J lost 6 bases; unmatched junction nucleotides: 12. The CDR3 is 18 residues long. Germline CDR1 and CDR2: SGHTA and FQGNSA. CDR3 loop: CASSSRPGLAGWSGELFF. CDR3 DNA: TGTGCCAGCAGCTCACGCCCGGGACTAGCGGGCTGGTCCGGGGAGCTGTTTTTT.